One sample yielded the 2 T cell receptor beta chains listed below, sequenced in a study of T cells after yellow fever vaccination. In TCRdb, the 5' RACE reads were re-called with MiXCR into one record per CDR3 protein. This table has 610,000 or so distinct CDR3 sequences, about 12% appearing once. Sequencing was performed on PBMCs, taken on the day of the yellow fever booster vaccination. These receptors originate from a man aged 25 to 40 who received the YFV17D yellow fever vaccine.

The chain joins TRBV20-1 to TRBJ2-1, with unresolved D. Germline V gives CDR1 DFQATT, CDR2 SNEGSKA (reference sequence). The germline V and J ends were trimmed by 6 bases and 9 bases, with 15 bases remaining between them. The CDR3 length is 12 residues. The CDR3 DNA reads as TGCAGTGCCAGAACTCGCACCGGTGAGCAGTTCTTC. It is translated as CSARTRTGEQFF.

This clonotype was seen a handful of times. The rearrangement joins TRBV29-1 to TRBJ2-1; 12 positions agree with TRBD2. The CDR3 is made up of 15 amino acids. V gave up 5 bases and J gave up 7 bases; unmatched junction bases: 9. Germline loops: CDR1 SQVTM, CDR2 ANQGSEA. The CDR3 DNA follows: TGCAGCGTTCTGTCGACTAGCGGGAGACAAAATGAGCAGTTCTTC. Its protein is CSVLSTSGRQNEQFF.